This T cell receptor (beta chain) was obtained from a study of T cells in Graves' hyperthyroidism and ophthalmopathy. Authors of the study amplified TCR beta CDR3 regions from RNA transcripts. The TCR CDR3 was amplified in a first-round RT-PCR using the HTBI primer set. TCRdb itself ran the multiplex PCR reads through MiXCR, one entry per CDR3 protein. The table records some 320,000 distinct CDR3 sequences, approximately 14% of them present only once. The CDR3 has 13 amino acids. Per the germline V gene, CDR1 is SGHNT and CDR2 is YYREEE (reference sequence). Losses at the gene ends were 5 bases for V and 6 bases for J; bases not matched to a gene: 7. Using 10 ml of fresh peripheral blood, PBMCs were prepared. In this sample, this clonotype turned up many times.

V usage is TRBV5-4 and J usage is TRBJ1-2; 7 bases are a match to TRBD1. This receptor was identified in a woman in her 40s with Graves' ophthalmopathy. Sequenced sample: blood. The CDR3 protein is CASSFKQGHGYTF. The CDR3 nucleotides read TGTGCCAGCAGTTTTAAACAGGGGCATGGCTACACCTTC.